Below are 15 T cell receptor beta chains sequenced from a single sample in a study of T cells in Graves' hyperthyroidism and ophthalmopathy. Researchers took RNA transcripts and amplified the TCR beta CDR3 regions from them. The HTBI primer set served for first-round RT-PCR of the TCR CDR3. One entry per CDR3 protein, called by TCRdb with MiXCR from the multiplex PCR reads. The table includes 400,000 to 550,000 distinct CDR3 sequences, approximately 25% detected once. Material for sequencing was blood. These TCRs come from a woman aged 25-40 years with Graves' ophthalmopathy.

This sequence joins TRBV19 and TRBJ2-2; no clear D gene. Germline loops: CDR1 LNHDA, CDR2 SQIVND (reference sequence). The CDR3 is 13 amino acids. V shed 1 base and J shed 5 bases, with 5 bases lying between them. The CDR3, as DNA: TGTGCCAGTAGTATAGCCGCAACCGGGGAGCTGTTTTTT. It yields the protein CASSIAATGELFF.

This clonotype was observed many times. The chain uses TRBV6-1 and TRBJ1-2; D uncertain. Germline V gives CDR1 MNHNS, CDR2 SASEGT. Trimming left V 6 bases short and J 4 bases short, with 21 bases between. The CDR3 consists of 16 residues. This CDR3 is CASRDKDRTRSYGYTF. CDR3 bases: TGTGCCAGCAGGGATAAGGACCGGACTAGGTCCTATGGCTACACCTTC.

This clonotype was seen repeatedly, ten times or more. This sequence joins TRBV20-1 and TRBJ2-7, with 9 bases lining up with TRBD2. Germline lookup yields CDR1 DFQATT and CDR2 SNEGSKA (reference sequence). The CDR3 is 13 amino acids. The V segment lost 3 bases and the J segment 5 bases; nucleotides outside the gene matches: 5. The CDR3, as DNA: TGCAGTGCTAGTTCTAGCGGGGTAGACGAGCAGTACTTC. Translated: CSASSSGVDEQYF.

In the case of this clonotype: A much more abundant neighbour one base away suggests this may be a read error. Because the CDR3 is missing its conserved closing phenylalanine or tryptophan, this is likely a read error. The rearrangement links TRBV19 to TRBJ2-5; 7 bases fit TRBD1. Germline-derived CDR1 and CDR2 are LNHDA and SQIVND (reference sequence). V lost 10 bases to trimming and J lost 4 bases; unmatched junction nucleotides: 12. The CDR3 length is 14 residues. CDR3 region: CATSDRTNGETQYS. The CDR3 DNA reads TGTGCCACCTCGGACAGGACCAATGGAGAGACCCAGTACTCC.

This clonotype turned up a few times. The chain joins TRBV4-1 to TRBJ1-1; D might be TRBD1 (5 bases). Trimming took off 1 base at V and 11 bases at J, with 23 bases between the two ends. Germline V gene sequence: CDR1 MGHRA, CDR2 YSYEKL. This CDR3 has 16 amino acids. DNA for the CDR3: TGCGCCAGCAGCCAAGCTACTTTAAGGGGCGATTGGGGGGCTTTCTTT. This gives the protein CASSQATLRGDWGAFF.

This clonotype was detected many times. CDR3: CSAPIFNQPQHF. DNA for the CDR3: TGCAGTGCTCCCATCTTCAATCAGCCCCAGCATTTT. The J gene is TRBJ1-5, the V gene TRBV20-1; D gene ambiguous. This CDR3 comprises 12 residues. The germline V gene encodes CDR1 DFQATT and CDR2 SNEGSKA (reference sequence). The V gene lost 5 bases and the J gene lost 3 bases, with 8 bases spanning the gap.

This clonotype has ten or more counts. The chain uses TRBV28 and TRBJ2-7, with 7 nucleotides matching TRBD1. The V gene end was trimmed by 5 bases and the J gene end by 0 bases; junction bases not matched to a gene: 13. This CDR3 contains 17 residues. CDR1 is MDHEN, CDR2 SYDVKM, per germline. The CDR3, as DNA: TGTGCCAGCAGTCCTAATCTGGGACAGCAGGGCTCCTACGAGCAGTACTTC. It codes for CASSPNLGQQGSYEQYF.

The chain joins TRBV2 to TRBJ1-2; D not certain. Germline CDR1 SNHLY, CDR2 FYNNEI. V shed 3 bases and J shed 5 bases, with 22 bases lying between them. The CDR3 runs to 17 residues. The DNA of the CDR3 is TGTGCCAGCAGTGACAGTCAACTGATCGGCACGGGGTATGGCTACACCTTC. As protein: CASSDSQLIGTGYGYTF.

Points on this clonotype: Compared with germline, one end of the junction differs, possibly owing to a read error. The chain has TRBV2 and TRBJ1-1; no reliable D call. CDR3 length: 13 residues. Germline-derived CDR1 and CDR2 are SNHLY and FYNNEI. CDR3 in amino acids: CACSAAVNTEAFF. Here the CDR3 DNA reads TGTGCCTGCAGTGCTGCGGTGAACACTGAAGCTTTCTTT.

A word on this clonotype: A single base separates this from a much larger clone, so it may be a read error. The chain employs TRBV6-4 and TRBJ1-3; 9 bases match TRBD1. The V gene's germline CDR1 is MRHNA and CDR2 SNTAGT. CDR3 size: 17 residues. The V gene end was trimmed by 10 bases and the J gene end by 3 bases; junction bases not matched to a gene: 16. The CDR3 here is CATFTSTGGSLGNTIYF. For the CDR3, the DNA is TGTGCCACCTTTACTTCCACAGGGGGCTCACTTGGAAACACCATATATTTT.

This clonotype was seen at least ten times. A much larger clone lies a single base off, so this may be a read error. This chain joins TRBV6-2 or TRBV6-3 and TRBJ1-2; 7 nucleotides agree with TRBD1. Germline CDR1 is MNHEY and CDR2 is SVGEGT. With 2 bases clipped from V and 4 bases from J, the junction kept 1 base outside the gene matches. The CDR3 has 13 residues. The chain's CDR3 is CASSYPGGYGYTF. The CDR3 region has the DNA TGTGCCAGCAGTTACCCAGGGGGCTATGGCTACACCTTC.

The J gene is TRBJ2-5, the V gene TRBV6-5, with D tentatively TRBD1 (5 bases). CDR3 length: 14 amino acids. Germline CDR1 MNHEY, CDR2 SVGAGI. Trimming left V 4 bases short and J 2 bases short, with 11 bases between. CDR3 amino acids: CASSSTDIQETQYF. The CDR3 bases are TGTGCCAGCAGTTCGACAGACATACAAGAGACCCAGTACTTC.

This clonotype appeared many times. The rearrangement joins TRBV5-1 to TRBJ1-5; D ambiguous. The CDR3 extends over 15 amino acids. Germline CDR1 SGHRS, CDR2 YFSETQ. V was pared by 4 bases and J by 0 bases, with 11 bases between. CDR3 in DNA: TGCGCCAGCAGCCCCGGGTTGTATAGCAATCAGCCCCAGCATTTT. As protein: CASSPGLYSNQPQHF.

At least ten counts were recorded for this clonotype. The V and J genes are TRBV5-1 and TRBJ2-7; 7 bases align to TRBD1. This CDR3 contains 14 residues. Germline V gene sequence: CDR1 SGHRS, CDR2 YFSETQ. Trimming took 2 bases from V and 5 from J; bases not matched to a gene: 7. The CDR3 DNA sequence: TGCGCCAGCAGCTTTACAGGGGAGAACGACGAGCAGTACTTC. Translating gives CASSFTGENDEQYF. The full variable domain, completed using reference TRBV5-1 and TRBJ2-7, is KAGVTQTPRYLIKTRGQQVTLSCSPISGHRSVSWYQQTPGQGLQFLFEYFSETQRNKGNFPGRFSGRQFSNSRSEMNVSTLELGDSALYLCASSFTGENDEQYFGPGTRLTVT.

This clonotype was recorded at least ten times. At one end the junction does not follow the germline gene, possibly because of a read error. This chain joins TRBV2 and TRBJ1-2; no definite D call. Germline V gives CDR1 SNHLY, CDR2 FYNNEI. The CDR3 totals 15 residues. In DNA, the CDR3 is TGTGCCAGCAGAGAAGCCCAGTTGGGCACTGATGGCTACACCTTC. The encoded protein is CASREAQLGTDGYTF.